This T cell receptor (beta chain) was found in a study of T cells after yellow fever vaccination. Study outcomes and limitations: Researchers report a weaker secondary response that nonetheless peaked faster, day 5 versus 15.

Between the trimmed V and J ends, which lost 3 bases and 7 bases, there was a span of 10 bases. Germline V CDR1 and CDR2: SGHDN, FVKESK. This CDR3 spans 13 amino acids. This clonotype showed up just a few times. The antigen is not known. A universal primer site and UMIs were added as TCR cDNA was made by 5'RACE template switching. TCRdb reprocessed the 5' RACE reads with MiXCR, giving one entry per CDR3 protein. Here the sample spans 100,000 to 150,000 distinct CDR3 sequences, about 7.4% being singletons. This clonotype was obtained from a man between 18 and 35 years old who received the YFV17D yellow fever vaccine. The rearrangement links TRBV14 to TRBJ2-1; D call uncertain. The sample in question was CD4+ T cells sorted from PBMCs, obtained 10 to 11 days after the first yellow fever vaccination. Here the CDR3 DNA reads TGTGCCAGCAGCCATTCCCTGGGGAATGAGCAGTTCTTC. Encoded protein: CASSHSLGNEQFF.